This T cell receptor beta chain was profiled in a study of cytomegalovirus exposure and HLA in healthy donors. Study summary: Earlier, 150 million to 200 million T cells were analyzed, and fewer than 120 million unique TCR beta sequences were found among them. Findings and limits, study-wide: In vitro experiments confirmed that three CMV-associated chains were specific for CMV antigens.

Comments on this clone: Its target is not known.

Vbeta (60) and Jbeta (13) primers were used in the PCR. Measured with immunoSEQ multiplex PCR; TCRdb has only the in-frame clones, and not every one. Of 55,000 to 80,000 clones listed, around 79% are singletons. Between the trimmed V and J ends, which lost 4 bases and 0 bases, there was a span of 11 bases. Looked up from germline, CDR1 is SGHRS and CDR2 is YFSETQ. The CDR3 spans 16 residues. Sequencing was carried out using PBMCs. The TCR originated in a woman aged 30 to 39 in good health and CMV-seropositive. V gene TRBV5-1 combines with J gene TRBJ1-6; D is undetermined. The CDR3 sequence: CASSLGLSSYNSPLHF. The CDR3 nucleotides are TGCGCCAGCAGCCTAGGACTGAGCTCCTATAATTCACCCCTCCACTTT.